This T cell receptor (beta chain) was captured by sequencing in a study of early T cells in non-severe SARS-CoV-2 infection. For the study at large: Sequenced material consisted of bulk RNA (from unsorted whole blood), and chains were unpaired.

Unique molecular identifiers (one per individual cDNA molecule) were attached. One entry per CDR3 protein results from TCRdb running MiXCR on the 5' RACE reads. The sample yields about 99,000 distinct CDR3 sequences, approximately 15% seen once. This clonotype was seen many times. Its antigen is still unknown. Study findings and constraints: Missing private and CD4 specificities, VDJdb matching favored anti-spike CD8 responses.

This sequence originates from an adult who was a healthcare worker with PCR-confirmed SARS-CoV-2 infection or an uninfected control (not recorded which). The sequenced sample consisted of whole blood.

CDR3 amino acids: CASSRSGGALADTQYF. CDR3 bases: TGTGCCAGCAGCCGTAGCGGGGGGGCGTTGGCAGATACGCAGTATTTT. V is TRBV7-2 and J is TRBJ2-3; 11 nucleotides align to TRBD2. CDR1 and CDR2 from the germline V gene are SGHTA and FQGNSA. V trimming: 5 bases; J trimming: 4 bases; junction bases outside the gene matches: 8. The CDR3 length is 16 residues.